The next 14 T cell receptor beta chains were all read from a single sample in a study of T cells after posttransplantation cyclophosphamide. Assay: immunoSEQ multiplex PCR; the TCRdb copy retains only in-frame clones and omits some. Recorded here are more than 40,000 clones, none singletons. The sample consisted of PBMCs. All receptors come from a man aged 40-49 years in good health, CMV-negative, and a related stem cell transplant donor.

The table lists this clone with many counts. This chain connects TRBV29-1 to TRBJ1-1; D is possibly TRBD1 (5 bases). Germline V gives CDR1 SQVTM, CDR2 ANQGSEA. The CDR3 is 10 residues long. V dropped 5 bases and J dropped 11 bases, with 12 bases sitting between them. CDR3 nucleotide sequence: TGCAGCGTTCGCGCAGGGTACGCTTTCTTT. Its protein is CSVRAGYAFF.

This clone was seen many times. The chain couples TRBV29-1 to TRBJ2-3; TRBD2 aligns across 7 bases. Trimming took 2 bases from V and 0 from J; bases not matched to a gene: 14. Germline loops: CDR1 SQVTM, CDR2 ANQGSEA. The CDR3 is 18 amino acids. DNA for the CDR3: TGCAGCGTTGAATTGTCGGCTAGCGGAACCTTTAGCACAGATACGCAGTATTTT. It translates to CSVELSASGTFSTDTQYF.

In this sample, this clone turned up many times. The chain links TRBV11-2 to TRBJ1-1; 12 positions match TRBD1. The CDR3 totals 15 residues. Trimming removed 5 bases from V and 7 bases from J; junction bases left unmatched: 8. CDR1 SGHAT and CDR2 FQNNGV come from the germline V gene. The CDR3 reads CASSKWDRGRDEAFF. CDR3 bases: TGTGCCAGCAGCAAATGGGACAGGGGGCGGGATGAAGCTTTCTTT.

CDR3 coding DNA: TGCGCCAGCAGTTCCACAGGGGGCTCCTACGAGCAGTACTTC. It is translated as CASSSTGGSYEQYF. The gene calls are TRBV23-1 and TRBJ2-7; 8 bases are a match to TRBD1. TRBV23-1 is placed among ORFs of uncertain function. This CDR3 has 14 amino acids. V was pared by 5 bases and J by 0 bases, with 3 bases of the junction left unmatched.

This clone was detected ten times or more. The CDR3 reads CAWSPGLAGDTQYF. CDR3 nucleotides: TGTGCCTGGAGCCCGGGACTAGCGGGAGATACGCAGTATTTT. This chain uses TRBV30 with TRBJ2-3; 12 bases are a match to TRBD2. The CDR3 sequence is 14 residues long. V gave up 3 bases and J gave up 5 bases; unmatched junction bases: 3. Germline CDR1 GTSNPN, CDR2 SVGIG (reference sequence).

This clone was recorded many times. The rearrangement joins TRBV11-2 to TRBJ1-4; a possible D gene is TRBD1 (5 bases). The CDR3 has 15 amino acids. CDR1 and CDR2 from the germline V gene are SGHAT and FQNNGV. The V and J ends lost 4 bases and 8 bases respectively, with 17 bases between them. This chain's CDR3 is CASSWGEREEEKLFF. The CDR3 coding sequence is TGTGCCAGCAGCTGGGGCGAAAGGGAGGAAGAAAAACTGTTTTTT.

This clone was counted many times. The CDR3 loop is CASSLSGTDNEQFF. The DNA for the CDR3 is TGTGCCAGCAGCCTCTCGGGGACAGACAATGAGCAGTTCTTC. The chain links TRBV7-9 to TRBJ2-1; 7 bases agree with TRBD1. The V and J ends lost 5 bases and 5 bases, in that order; junction bases with no gene match: 6. The CDR3 totals 14 residues. The V gene's germline CDR1 is SEHNR and CDR2 FQNEAQ (reference sequence).

This clone was seen a handful of times. The rearrangement uses TRBV28 and TRBJ2-5; D is perhaps TRBD2 (6 bases). With the DNA end fitting TRBJ2-7 better, the J assignment may be wrong. Germline CDR1 and CDR2: MDHEN and SYDVKM. The CDR3 runs to 15 residues. The CDR3 DNA follows: TGTGCCAGCAGCCGGCTCGCTTGGGAGGCGAGCGAGCAGTACTTC. Residues: CASSRLAWEASEQYF.

This clone was recorded many times. This chain connects TRBV19 to TRBJ2-1, with 14 bases identical to TRBD2. The CDR3 sequence is 17 residues long. Germline-derived CDR1 and CDR2 are LNHDA and SQIVND (reference sequence). J was trimmed by 4 bases and V by 1 base; bases with no gene match: 3. The chain's CDR3 is CASSIGLAGGHYNEQFF. The CDR3 region has the DNA TGTGCCAGTAGTATAGGACTAGCGGGAGGGCATTACAATGAGCAGTTCTTC.

This clone was recorded at least ten times. CDR3 residues: CASSPQDYNEQFF. Written as DNA, the CDR3 is TGTGCCAGCTCACCGCAGGATTACAATGAGCAGTTCTTC. The chain links TRBV18 to TRBJ2-1; D remains ambiguous. V lost 3 bases to trimming and J lost 4 bases, with 7 bases between them. The V gene's germline CDR1 is KGHSH and CDR2 LQKENI. The CDR3 length is 13 residues.

This clone was seen repeatedly, ten times or more. The CDR3 protein is CASSLVPEEIYGYTF. The CDR3 DNA sequence: TGCGCCAGCAGCTTGGTTCCCGAGGAGATCTATGGCTACACCTTC. The chain joins TRBV5-1 to TRBJ1-2; no reliable D call. The CDR3 runs to 15 residues. Trimming took 0 bases from V and 4 from J, leaving 13 bases between them. Germline values: CDR1 SGHRS, CDR2 YFSETQ.

This clone came up many times. The junction differs from germline at one of its ends, possibly a read error. This chain joins TRBV10-1 and TRBJ2-7; the match to TRBD1 covers 9 bases. Germline loops: CDR1 WNHNN, CDR2 SYGVQD (reference sequence). This CDR3 has 15 residues. This CDR3 reads CASGESRDREAEQYF. DNA of the CDR3: TGCGCCAGCGGTGAGTCAAGGGACAGGGAAGCCGAGCAGTACTTC.

Many counts were recorded for this clone. J is TRBJ2-1 and V is TRBV7-3; TRBD2 agrees at 8 bases. Unmatched junction bases numbered 4, after V lost 5 bases and J lost 7 bases. The germline gives CDR1 SGHTA, CDR2 FQGTGA. The CDR3 is made up of 13 amino acids. CDR3 in amino acids: CASSLGLANEQFF. The CDR3, as DNA: TGTGCCAGCAGCCTTGGACTAGCAAATGAGCAGTTCTTC.

This clone was counted ten times or more. The chain recombines TRBV7-6 with TRBJ2-7, with 11 bases lining up with TRBD1. The CDR3 spans 14 residues. Per germline, CDR1 SGHVS and CDR2 FNYEAQ. V shed 5 bases, J shed 5 bases, and the junction held 5 bases outside the gene matches. CDR3 sequence: CASSPGQGANEQYF. CDR3 nucleotides: TGTGCCAGCAGCCCCGGACAGGGGGCAAACGAGCAGTACTTC.